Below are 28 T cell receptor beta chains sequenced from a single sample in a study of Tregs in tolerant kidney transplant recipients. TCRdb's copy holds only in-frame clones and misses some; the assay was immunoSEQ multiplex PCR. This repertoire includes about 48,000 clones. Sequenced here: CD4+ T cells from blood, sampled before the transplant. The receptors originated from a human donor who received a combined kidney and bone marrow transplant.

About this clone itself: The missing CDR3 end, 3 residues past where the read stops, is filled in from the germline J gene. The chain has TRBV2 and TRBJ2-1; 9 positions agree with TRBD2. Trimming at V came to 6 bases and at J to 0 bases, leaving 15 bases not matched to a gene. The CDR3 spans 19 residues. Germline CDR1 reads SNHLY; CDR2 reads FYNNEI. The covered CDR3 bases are TGTGCCAGCAGGCCCCCAGCGGGAGGAGGTCGGAGCTCCTACAATGAG. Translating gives CASRPPAGGGRSSYNE. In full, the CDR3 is CASRPPAGGGRSSYNEQFF.

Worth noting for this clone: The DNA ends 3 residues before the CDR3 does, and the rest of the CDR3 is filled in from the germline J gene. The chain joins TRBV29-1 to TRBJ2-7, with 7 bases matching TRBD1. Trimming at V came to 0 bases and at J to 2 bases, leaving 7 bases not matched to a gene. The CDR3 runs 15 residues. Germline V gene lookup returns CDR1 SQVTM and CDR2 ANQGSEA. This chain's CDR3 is CSVEDRGRGTYEQYF. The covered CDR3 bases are TGCAGCGTTGAAGATCGGGGCAGGGGGACCTACGAG.

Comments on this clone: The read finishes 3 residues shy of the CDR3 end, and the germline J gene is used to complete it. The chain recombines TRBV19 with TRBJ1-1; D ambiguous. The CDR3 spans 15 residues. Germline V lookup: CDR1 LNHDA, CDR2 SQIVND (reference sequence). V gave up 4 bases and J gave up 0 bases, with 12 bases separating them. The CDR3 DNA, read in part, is TGTGCCAGTAGTACTTCGCGGCTACTGAACACTGAA. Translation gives CASSTSRLLNTE. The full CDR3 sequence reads CASSTSRLLNTEAFF. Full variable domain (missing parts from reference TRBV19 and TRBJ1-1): DGGITQSPKYLFRKEGQNVTLSCEQNLNHDAMYWYRQDPGQGLRLIYYSQIVNDFQKGDIAEGYSVSREKKESFPLTVTSAQKNPTAFYLCASSTSRLLNTEAFFGQGTRLTVV.

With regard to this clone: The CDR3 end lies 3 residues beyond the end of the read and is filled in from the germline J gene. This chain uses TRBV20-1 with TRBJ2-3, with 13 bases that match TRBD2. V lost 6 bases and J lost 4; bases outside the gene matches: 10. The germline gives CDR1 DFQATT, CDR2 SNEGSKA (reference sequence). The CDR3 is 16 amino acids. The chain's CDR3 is CSAAGTSGTRADTQYF. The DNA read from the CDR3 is TGCAGTGCGGCCGGGACTAGCGGGACACGGGCAGATACG.

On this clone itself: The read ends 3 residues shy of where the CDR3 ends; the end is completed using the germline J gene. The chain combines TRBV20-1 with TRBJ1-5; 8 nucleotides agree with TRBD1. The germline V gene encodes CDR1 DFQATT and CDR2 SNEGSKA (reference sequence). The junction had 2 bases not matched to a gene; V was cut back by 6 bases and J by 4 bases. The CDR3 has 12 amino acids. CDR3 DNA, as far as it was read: TGCAGTGCGAGACAGGGGAATCAGCCC. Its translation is CSARQGNQP. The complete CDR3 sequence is CSARQGNQPQHF.

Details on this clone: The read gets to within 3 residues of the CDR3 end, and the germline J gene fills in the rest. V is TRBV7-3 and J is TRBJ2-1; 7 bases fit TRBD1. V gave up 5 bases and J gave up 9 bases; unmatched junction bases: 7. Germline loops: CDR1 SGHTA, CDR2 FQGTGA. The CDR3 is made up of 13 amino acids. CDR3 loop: CASSPGQRSEQFF. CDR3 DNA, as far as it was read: TGTGCCAGCAGCCCGGGACAGAGGAGTGAG. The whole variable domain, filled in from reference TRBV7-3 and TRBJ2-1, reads GAGVSQTPSNKVTEKGKYVELRCDPISGHTALYWYRQSLGQGPEFLIYFQGTGAADDSGLPNDRFFAVRPEGSVSTLKIQRTERGDSAVYLCASSPGQRSEQFFGPGTRLTVL.

The CDR3: CASSLDGFYEQYF. Partial CDR3 DNA: TGTGCCAGCAGCTTGGACGGGTTCTACGAG. This sequence joins TRBV5-4 and TRBJ2-7; D ambiguous. The CDR3 extends 3 residues past the end of the read, so its final part is completed from the germline J gene. Germline loops: CDR1 SGHNT, CDR2 YYREEE (reference sequence). Trimming left V 0 bases short and J 3 bases short, with 7 bases between. The CDR3 spans 13 residues. Combining the CDR3 with reference TRBV5-4 and TRBJ2-7 gives the whole variable domain ETGVTQSPTHLIKTRGQQVTLRCSSQSGHNTVSWYQQALGQGPQFIFQYYREEENGRGNFPPRFSGLQFPNYSSELNVNALELDDSALYLCASSLDGFYEQYFGPGTRLTVT.

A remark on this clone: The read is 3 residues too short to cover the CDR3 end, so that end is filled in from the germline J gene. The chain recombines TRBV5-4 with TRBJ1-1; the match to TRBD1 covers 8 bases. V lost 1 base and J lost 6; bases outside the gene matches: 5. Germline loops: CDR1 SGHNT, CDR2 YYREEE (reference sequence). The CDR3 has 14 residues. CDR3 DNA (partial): TGTGCCAGCAGCTTGAACAGGGGGTTCGCTGAA. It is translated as CASSLNRGFAE. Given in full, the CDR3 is CASSLNRGFAEAFF.

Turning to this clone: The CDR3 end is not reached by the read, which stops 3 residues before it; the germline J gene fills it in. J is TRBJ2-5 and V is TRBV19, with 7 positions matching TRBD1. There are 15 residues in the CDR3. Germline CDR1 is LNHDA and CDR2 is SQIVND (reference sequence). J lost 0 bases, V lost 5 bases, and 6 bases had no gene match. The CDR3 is CASSARQGDQETQYF. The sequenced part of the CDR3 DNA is TGTGCCAGTAGTGCGAGACAGGGAGACCAAGAGACC.

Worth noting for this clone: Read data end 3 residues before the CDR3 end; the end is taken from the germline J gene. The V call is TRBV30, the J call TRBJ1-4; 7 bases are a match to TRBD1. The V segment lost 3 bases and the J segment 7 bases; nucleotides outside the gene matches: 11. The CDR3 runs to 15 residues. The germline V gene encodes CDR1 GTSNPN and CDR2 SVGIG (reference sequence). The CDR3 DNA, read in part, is TGTGCCTGGAGGGTGGGGACAGCGGGGGCTGAAAAA. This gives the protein CAWRVGTAGAEK. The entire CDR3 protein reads CAWRVGTAGAEKLFF. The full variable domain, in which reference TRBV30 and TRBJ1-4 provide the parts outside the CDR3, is SQTIHQWPATLVQPVGSPLSLECTVEGTSNPNLYWYRQAAGRGLQLLFYSVGIGQISSEVPQNLSASRPQDRQFILSSKKLLLSDSGFYLCAWRVGTAGAEKLFFGSGTQLSVL.

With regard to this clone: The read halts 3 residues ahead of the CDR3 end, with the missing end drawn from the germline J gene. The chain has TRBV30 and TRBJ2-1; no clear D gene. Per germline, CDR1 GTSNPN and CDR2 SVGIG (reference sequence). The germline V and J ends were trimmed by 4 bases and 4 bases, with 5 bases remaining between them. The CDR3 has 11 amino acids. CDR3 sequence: CAWTDYNEQFF. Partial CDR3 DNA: TGTGCCTGGACAGATTACAATGAG. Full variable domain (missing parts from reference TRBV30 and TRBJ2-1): SQTIHQWPATLVQPVGSPLSLECTVEGTSNPNLYWYRQAAGRGLQLLFYSVGIGQISSEVPQNLSASRPQDRQFILSSKKLLLSDSGFYLCAWTDYNEQFFGPGTRLTVL.

The sequenced part of the CDR3 DNA is TGTGCCAGCTCATCCGACAGCCTAGGGGATGGC. It specifies CASSSDSLGDG. Given in full, the CDR3 is CASSSDSLGDGYTF. The rearrangement joins TRBV18 to TRBJ1-2; maybe TRBD1 (5 bases). The CDR3 is cut off 3 residues early in the read; its end comes from the germline J gene. V shed 5 bases and J shed 6 bases, with 16 bases lying between them. The CDR3 length is 14 residues. Germline V lookup: CDR1 KGHSH, CDR2 LQKENI.

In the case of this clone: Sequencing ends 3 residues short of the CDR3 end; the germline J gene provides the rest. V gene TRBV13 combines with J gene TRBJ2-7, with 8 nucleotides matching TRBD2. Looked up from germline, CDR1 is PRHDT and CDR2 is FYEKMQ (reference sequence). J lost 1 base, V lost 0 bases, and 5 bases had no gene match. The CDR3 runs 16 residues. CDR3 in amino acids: CASSLGLAGGSYEQYF. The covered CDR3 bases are TGTGCCAGCAGCTTAGGCCTGGCGGGAGGATCCTACGAG.

Partial CDR3 DNA: TGTGCCAGCAGCCCTCCGGGACTAGCGGGAGGTAATGAG. It codes for CASSPPGLAGGNE. The complete CDR3 protein is CASSPPGLAGGNEQFF. This chain links TRBV7-3 with TRBJ2-1; 15 nucleotides match TRBD2. The read falls 3 residues short of the CDR3 end, and the missing part is taken from the germline J gene. CDR1 SGHTA and CDR2 FQGTGA come from the germline V gene. The CDR3 has 16 residues. After removal of 5 bases from V and 7 bases from J, the junction contained 6 bases not matched to a gene.

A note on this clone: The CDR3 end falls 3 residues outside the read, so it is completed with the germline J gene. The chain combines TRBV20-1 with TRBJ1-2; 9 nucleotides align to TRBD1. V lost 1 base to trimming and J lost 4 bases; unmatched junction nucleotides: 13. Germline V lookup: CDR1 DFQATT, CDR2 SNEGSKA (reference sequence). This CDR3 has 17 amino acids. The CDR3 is CSARGITGGEFSYGYTF. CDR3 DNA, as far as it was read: TGCAGTGCTAGAGGTATCACAGGGGGCGAGTTTAGCTATGGC.

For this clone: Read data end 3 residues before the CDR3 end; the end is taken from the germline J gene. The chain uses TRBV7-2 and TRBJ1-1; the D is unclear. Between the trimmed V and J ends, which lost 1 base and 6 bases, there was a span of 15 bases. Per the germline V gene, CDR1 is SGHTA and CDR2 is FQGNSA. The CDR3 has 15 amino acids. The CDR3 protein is CASSLVEGFRSEAFF. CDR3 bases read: TGTGCCAGCAGCTTAGTAGAGGGCTTTAGGTCTGAA.

CDR3 amino acids: CASSLTRGSGELFF. Incomplete CDR3 DNA: TGTGCCAGTAGTCTCACGAGGGGGTCCGGGGAG. J is TRBJ2-2 and V is TRBV19; weak D call: TRBD1 (6 bases). From the germline J gene comes the end of the CDR3, since the read stops 3 residues before it. This CDR3 region has 14 residues. In germline, CDR1 is LNHDA, CDR2 SQIVND (reference sequence). V was cut by 5 bases and J by 6 bases, with 13 bases left in between.

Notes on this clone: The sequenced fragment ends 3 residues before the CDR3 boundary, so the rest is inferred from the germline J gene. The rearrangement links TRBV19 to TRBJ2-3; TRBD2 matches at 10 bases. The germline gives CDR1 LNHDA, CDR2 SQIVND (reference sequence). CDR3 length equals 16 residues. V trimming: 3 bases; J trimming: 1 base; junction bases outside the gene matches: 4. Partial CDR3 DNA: TGTGCCAGTAGTATCCTAGCGGGAGTTGGCACAGATACG. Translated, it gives CASSILAGVGTDT. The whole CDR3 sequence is CASSILAGVGTDTQYF.

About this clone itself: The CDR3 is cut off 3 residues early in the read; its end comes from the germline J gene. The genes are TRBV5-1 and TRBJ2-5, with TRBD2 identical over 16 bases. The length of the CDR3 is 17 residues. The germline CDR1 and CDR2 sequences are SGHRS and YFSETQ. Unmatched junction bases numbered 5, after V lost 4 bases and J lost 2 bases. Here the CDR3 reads CASSPGTSGRGQETQYF. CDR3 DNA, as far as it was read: TGCGCCAGCAGCCCCGGGACTAGCGGGAGGGGACAAGAGACC.

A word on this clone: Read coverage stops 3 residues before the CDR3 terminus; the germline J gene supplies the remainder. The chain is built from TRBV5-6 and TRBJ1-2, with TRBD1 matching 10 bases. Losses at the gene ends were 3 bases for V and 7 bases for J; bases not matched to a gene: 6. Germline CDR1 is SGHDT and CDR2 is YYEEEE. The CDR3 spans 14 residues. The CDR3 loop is CASSWGTGVIGYTF. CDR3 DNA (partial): TGTGCCAGCAGCTGGGGGACAGGGGTGATTGGC.

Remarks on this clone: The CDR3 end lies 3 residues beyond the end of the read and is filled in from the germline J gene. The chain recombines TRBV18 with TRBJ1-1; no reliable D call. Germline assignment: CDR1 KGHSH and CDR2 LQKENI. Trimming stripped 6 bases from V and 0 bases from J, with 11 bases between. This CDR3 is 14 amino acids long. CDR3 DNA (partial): TGTGCCAGCTCCATCTCCCAGGTGAACACTGAA. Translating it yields CASSISQVNTE. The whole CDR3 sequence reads CASSISQVNTEAFF.

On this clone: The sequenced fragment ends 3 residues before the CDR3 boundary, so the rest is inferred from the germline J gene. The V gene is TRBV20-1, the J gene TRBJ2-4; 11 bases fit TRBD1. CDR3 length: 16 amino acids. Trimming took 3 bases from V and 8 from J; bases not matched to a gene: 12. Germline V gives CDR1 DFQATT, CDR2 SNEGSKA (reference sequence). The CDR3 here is CSASFRDRGWEDIQYF. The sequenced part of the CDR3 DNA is TGCAGTGCTAGCTTTAGGGACAGGGGGTGGGAGGACATT.

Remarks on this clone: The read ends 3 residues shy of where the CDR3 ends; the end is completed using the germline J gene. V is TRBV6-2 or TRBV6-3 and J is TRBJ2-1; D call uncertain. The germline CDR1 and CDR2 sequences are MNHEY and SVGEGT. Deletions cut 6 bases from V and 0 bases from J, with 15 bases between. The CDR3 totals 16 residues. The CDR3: CASSRPSTYSYNEQFF. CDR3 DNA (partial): TGTGCCAGCAGCCGCCCGTCTACTTACTCCTACAATGAG.

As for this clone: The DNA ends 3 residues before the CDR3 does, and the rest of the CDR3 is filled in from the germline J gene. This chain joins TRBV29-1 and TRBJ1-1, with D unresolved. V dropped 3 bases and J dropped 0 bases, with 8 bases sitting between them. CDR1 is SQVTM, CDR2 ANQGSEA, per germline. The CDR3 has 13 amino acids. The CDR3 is CSVEIEVNTEAFF. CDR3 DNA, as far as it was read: TGCAGCGTTGAGATCGAGGTGAACACTGAA.

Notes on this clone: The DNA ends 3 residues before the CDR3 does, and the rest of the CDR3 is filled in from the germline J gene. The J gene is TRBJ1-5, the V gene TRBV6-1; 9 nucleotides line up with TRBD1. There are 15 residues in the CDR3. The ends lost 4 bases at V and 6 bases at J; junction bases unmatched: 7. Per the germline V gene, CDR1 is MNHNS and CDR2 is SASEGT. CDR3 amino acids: CASSGGTGTSQPQHF. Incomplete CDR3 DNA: TGTGCCAGCAGTGGTGGGACAGGGACTAGTCAGCCC.

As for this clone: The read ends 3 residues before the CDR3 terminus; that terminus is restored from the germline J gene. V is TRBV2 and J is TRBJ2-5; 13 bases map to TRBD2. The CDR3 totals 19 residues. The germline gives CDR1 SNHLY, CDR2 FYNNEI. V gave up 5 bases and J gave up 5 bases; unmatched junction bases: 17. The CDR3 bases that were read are TGTGCCAGCAGTCCCCCACCTGGACTAGCGGGAGTGGAAGCGGAGACC. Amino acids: CASSPPPGLAGVEAET. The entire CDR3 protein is CASSPPPGLAGVEAETQYF.

The CDR3 protein is CASSFAGGSYEQYF. The DNA read from the CDR3 is TGTGCCAGCAGCTTTGCGGGAGGCTCCTACGAG. J is TRBJ2-7 and V is TRBV7-3; 8 positions agree with TRBD2. The CDR3 goes on 3 residues after the read ends, and that part is filled in from the germline J gene. Unmatched junction bases numbered 1, after V lost 3 bases and J lost 0 bases. There are 14 residues in the CDR3. Germline CDR1 reads SGHTA; CDR2 reads FQGTGA.

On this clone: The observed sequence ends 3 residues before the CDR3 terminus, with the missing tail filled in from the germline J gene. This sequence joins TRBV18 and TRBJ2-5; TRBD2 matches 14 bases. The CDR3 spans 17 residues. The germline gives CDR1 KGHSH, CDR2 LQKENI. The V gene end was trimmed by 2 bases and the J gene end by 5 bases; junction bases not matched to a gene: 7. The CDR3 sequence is CASSPVGLAGARETQYF. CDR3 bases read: TGTGCCAGCTCACCAGTGGGACTAGCGGGAGCTAGGGAGACC. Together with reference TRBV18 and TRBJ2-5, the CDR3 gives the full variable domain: NAGVMQNPRHLVRRRGQEARLRCSPMKGHSHVYWYRQLPEEGLKFMVYLQKENIIDESGMPKERFSAEFPKEGPSILRIQQVVRGDSAAYFCASSPVGLAGARETQYFGPGTRLLVL.